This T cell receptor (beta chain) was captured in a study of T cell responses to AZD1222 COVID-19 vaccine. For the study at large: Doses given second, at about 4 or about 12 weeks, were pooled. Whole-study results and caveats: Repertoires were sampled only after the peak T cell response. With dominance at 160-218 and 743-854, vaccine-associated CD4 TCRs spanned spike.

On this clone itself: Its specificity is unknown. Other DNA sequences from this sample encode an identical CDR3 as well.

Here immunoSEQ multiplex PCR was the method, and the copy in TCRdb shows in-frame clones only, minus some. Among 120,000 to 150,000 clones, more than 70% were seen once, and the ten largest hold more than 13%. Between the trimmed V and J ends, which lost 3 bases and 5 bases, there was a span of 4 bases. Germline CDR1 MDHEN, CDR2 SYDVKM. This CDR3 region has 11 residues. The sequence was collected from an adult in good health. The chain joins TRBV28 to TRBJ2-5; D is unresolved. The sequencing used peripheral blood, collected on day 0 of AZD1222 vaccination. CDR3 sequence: CASSLRETQYF. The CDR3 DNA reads TGTGCCAGCAGTTTGAGGGAGACCCAGTACTTC.